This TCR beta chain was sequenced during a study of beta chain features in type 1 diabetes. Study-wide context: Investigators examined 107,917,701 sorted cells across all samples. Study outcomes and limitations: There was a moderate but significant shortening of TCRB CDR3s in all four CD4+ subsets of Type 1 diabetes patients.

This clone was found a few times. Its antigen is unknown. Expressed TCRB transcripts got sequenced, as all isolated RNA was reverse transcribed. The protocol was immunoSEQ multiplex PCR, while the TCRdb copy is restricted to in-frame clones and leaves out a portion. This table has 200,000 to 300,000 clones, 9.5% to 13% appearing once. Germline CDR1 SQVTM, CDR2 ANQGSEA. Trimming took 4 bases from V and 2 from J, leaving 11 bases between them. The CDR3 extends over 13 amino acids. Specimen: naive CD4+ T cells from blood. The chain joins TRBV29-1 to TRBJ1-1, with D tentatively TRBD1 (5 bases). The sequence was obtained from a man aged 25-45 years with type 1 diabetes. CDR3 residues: CSVVRTTNTEAFF. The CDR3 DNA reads TGCAGCGTTGTGAGGACAACAAACACTGAAGCTTTCTTT. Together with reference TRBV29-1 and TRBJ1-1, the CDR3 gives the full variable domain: SAVISQKPSRDICQRGTSLTIQCQVDSQVTMMFWYRQQPGQSLTLIATANQGSEATYESGFVIDKFPISRPNLTFSTLTVSNMSPEDSSIYLCSVVRTTNTEAFFGQGTRLTVV.